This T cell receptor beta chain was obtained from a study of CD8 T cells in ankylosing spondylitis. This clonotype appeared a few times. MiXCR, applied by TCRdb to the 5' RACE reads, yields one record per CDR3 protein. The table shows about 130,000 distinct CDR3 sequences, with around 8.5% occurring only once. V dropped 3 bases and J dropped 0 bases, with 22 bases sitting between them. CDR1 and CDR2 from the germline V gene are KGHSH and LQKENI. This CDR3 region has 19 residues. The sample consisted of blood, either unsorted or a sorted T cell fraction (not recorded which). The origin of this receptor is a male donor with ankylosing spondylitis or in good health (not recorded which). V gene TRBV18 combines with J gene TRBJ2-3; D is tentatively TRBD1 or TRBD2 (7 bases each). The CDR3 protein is CASSPFNRSGTESTDTQYF. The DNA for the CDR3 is TGTGCCAGCTCACCTTTTAACCGGAGCGGGACAGAGAGCACAGATACGCAGTATTTT.